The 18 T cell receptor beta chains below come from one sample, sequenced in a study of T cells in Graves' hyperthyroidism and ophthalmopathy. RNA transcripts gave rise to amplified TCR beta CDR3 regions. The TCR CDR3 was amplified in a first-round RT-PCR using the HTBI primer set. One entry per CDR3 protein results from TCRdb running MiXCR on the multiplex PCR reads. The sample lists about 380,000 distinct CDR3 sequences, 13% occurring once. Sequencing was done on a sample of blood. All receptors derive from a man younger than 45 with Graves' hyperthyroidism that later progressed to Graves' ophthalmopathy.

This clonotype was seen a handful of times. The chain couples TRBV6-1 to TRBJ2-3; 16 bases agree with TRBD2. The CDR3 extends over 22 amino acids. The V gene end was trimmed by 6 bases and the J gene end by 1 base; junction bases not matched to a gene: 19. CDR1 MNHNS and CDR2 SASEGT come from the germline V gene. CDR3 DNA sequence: TGTGCCAGCAGAGGGACTAGCGGGACTAGCGGGGGGGGATATTGGGGCACAGATACGCAGTATTTT. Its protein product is CASRGTSGTSGGGYWGTDTQYF.

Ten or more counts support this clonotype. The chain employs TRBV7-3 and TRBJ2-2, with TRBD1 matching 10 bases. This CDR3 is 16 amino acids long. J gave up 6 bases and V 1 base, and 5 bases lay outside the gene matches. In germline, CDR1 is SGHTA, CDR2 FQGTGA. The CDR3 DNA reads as TGTGCCAGCAGCTTAAACCCAGACAGGGGGCCCGGGGAGCTGTTTTTT. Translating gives CASSLNPDRGPGELFF.

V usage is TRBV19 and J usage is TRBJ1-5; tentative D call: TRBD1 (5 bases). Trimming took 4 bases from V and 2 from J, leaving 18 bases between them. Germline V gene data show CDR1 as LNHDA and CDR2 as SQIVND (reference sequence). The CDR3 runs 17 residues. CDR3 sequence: CASSRTIKTVGNQPQHF. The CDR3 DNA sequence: TGTGCCAGTAGTAGGACGATTAAGACAGTGGGCAATCAGCCCCAGCATTTT.

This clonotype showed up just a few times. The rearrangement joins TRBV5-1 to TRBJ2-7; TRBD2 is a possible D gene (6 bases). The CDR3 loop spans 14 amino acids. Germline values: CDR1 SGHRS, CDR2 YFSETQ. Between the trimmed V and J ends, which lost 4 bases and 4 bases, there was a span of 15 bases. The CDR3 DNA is TGCGCCAGCAGCCCCCCCCACCGGGAGTACGAGCAGTACTTC. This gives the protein CASSPPHREYEQYF.

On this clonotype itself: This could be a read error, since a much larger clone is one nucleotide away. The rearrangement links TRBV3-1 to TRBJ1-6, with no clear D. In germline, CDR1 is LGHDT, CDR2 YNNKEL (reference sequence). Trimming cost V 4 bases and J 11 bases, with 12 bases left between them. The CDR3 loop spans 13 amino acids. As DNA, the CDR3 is TGTGCCAGCAGCCCTGGGCTAAATCCACCCCTCCACTTT. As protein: CASSPGLNPPLHF.

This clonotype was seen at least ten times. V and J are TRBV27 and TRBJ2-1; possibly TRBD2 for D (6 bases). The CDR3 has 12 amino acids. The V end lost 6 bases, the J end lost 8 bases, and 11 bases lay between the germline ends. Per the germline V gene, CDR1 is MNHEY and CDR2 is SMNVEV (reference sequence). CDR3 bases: TGTGCCAGCAGCGAAAGGAGGGATGAGCAGTTCTTC. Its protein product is CASSERRDEQFF.

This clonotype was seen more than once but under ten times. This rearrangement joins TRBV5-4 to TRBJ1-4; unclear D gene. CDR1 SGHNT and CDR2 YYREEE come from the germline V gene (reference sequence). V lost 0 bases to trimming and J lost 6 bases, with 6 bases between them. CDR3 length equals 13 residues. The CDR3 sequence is CASSLAADEKLFF. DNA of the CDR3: TGTGCCAGCAGCTTGGCCGCGGATGAAAAACTGTTTTTT.

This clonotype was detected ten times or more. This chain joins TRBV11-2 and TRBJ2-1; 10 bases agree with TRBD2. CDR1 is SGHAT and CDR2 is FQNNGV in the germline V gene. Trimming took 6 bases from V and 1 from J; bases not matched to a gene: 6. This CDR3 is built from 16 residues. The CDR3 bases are TGTGCCAGCAGGCCGATAGCGGGGGGATCCTACAATGAGCAGTTCTTC. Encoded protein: CASRPIAGGSYNEQFF.

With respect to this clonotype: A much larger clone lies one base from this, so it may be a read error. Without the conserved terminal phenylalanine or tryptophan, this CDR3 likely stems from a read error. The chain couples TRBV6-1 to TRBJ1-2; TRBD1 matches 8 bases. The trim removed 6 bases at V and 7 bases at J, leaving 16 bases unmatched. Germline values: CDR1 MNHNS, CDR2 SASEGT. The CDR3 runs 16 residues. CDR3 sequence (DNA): TGTGCCAGCAGCCCGGACAGGGCAGCCGCGAGGTCTGGCTACACCCTC. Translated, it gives CASSPDRAAARSGYTL.

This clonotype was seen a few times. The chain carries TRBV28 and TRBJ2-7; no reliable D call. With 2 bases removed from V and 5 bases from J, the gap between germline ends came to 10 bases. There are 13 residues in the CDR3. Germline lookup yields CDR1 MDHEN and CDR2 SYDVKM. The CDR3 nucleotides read TGTGCCAGCAGTTTAGTAGGGAAACACGAGCAGTACTTC. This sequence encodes CASSLVGKHEQYF.

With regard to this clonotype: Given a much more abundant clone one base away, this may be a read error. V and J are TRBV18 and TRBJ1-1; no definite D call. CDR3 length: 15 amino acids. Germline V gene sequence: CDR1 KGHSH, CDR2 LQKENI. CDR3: CASAPLELANTEAFF. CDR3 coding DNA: TGTGCCAGCGCACCCCTAGAGCTGGCGAACACTGAAGCTTTCTTT. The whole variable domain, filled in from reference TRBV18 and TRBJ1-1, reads NAGVMQNPRHLVRRRGQEARLRCSPMKGHSHVYWYRQLPEEGLKFMVYLQKENIIDESGMPKERFSAEFPKEGPSILRIQQVVRGDSAAYFCASAPLELANTEAFFGQGTRLTVV.

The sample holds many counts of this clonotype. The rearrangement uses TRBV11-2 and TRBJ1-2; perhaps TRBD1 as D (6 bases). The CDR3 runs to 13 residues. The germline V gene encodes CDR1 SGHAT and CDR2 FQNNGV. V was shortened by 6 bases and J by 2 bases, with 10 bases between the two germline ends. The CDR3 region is CASRLQGNYGYTF. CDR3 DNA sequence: TGTGCCAGCAGGTTACAGGGAAACTATGGCTACACCTTC.

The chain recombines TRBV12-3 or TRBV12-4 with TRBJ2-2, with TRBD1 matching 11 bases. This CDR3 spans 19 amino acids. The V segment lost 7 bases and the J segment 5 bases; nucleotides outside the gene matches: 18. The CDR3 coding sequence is TGTGCCAGCATAGGGGAGGAGGACAGGGGGCGCAGAGGGACCGGGGAGCTGTTTTTT. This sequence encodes CASIGEEDRGRRGTGELFF.

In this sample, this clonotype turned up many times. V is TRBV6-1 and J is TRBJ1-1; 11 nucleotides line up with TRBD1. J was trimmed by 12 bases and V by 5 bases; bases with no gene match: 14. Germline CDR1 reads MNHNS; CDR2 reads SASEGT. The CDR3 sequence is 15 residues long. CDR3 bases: TGTGCCAGCAGTAAGAGTGGCCTCGGGACAGGGGGATCTTTCTTT. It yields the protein CASSKSGLGTGGSFF.

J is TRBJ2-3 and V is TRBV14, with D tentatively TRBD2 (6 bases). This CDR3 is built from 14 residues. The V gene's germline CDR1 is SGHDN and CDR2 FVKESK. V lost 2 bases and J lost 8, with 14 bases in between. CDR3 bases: TGTGCCAGCAGCCAAACGGGGTGGAGGGGTACGCAGTATTTT. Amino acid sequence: CASSQTGWRGTQYF.

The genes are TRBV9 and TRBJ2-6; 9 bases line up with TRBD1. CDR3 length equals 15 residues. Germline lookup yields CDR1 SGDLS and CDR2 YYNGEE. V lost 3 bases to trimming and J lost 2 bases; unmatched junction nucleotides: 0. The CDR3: CASSGQGAGANVLTF. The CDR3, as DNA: TGTGCCAGCAGCGGACAGGGGGCTGGGGCCAACGTCCTGACTTTC.

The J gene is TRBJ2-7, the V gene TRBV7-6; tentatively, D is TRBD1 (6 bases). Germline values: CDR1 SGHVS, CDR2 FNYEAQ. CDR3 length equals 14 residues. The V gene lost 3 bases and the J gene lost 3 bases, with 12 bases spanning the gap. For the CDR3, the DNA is TGTGCCAGCAGCTTGTTACGGGACAACTACGAGCAGTACTTC. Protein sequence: CASSLLRDNYEQYF.

CDR3 residues: CASSRRVAGLGTQYF. The DNA of the CDR3 is TGTGCCAGCAGCCGCCGGGTAGCGGGTCTGGGGACCCAGTACTTC. V is TRBV3-1 and J is TRBJ2-5, with 7 nucleotides matching TRBD2. Germline V gene data show CDR1 as LGHDT and CDR2 as YNNKEL (reference sequence). This CDR3 is 15 amino acids long. V shed 4 bases and J 7 bases; nucleotides not matched to a gene: 12.